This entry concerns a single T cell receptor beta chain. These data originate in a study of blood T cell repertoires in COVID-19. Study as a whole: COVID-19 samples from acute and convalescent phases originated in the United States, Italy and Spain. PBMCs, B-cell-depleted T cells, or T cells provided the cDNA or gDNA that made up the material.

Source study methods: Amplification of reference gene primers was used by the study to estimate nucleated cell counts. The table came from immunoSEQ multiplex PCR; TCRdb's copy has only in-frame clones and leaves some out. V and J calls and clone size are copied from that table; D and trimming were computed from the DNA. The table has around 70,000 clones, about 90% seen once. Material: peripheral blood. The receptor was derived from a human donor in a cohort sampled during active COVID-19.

The CDR3 bases are TGTGCCAGCAGCTTAGACTACTCTGGAAACACCATATATTTT. This encodes CASSLDYSGNTIYF. The chain is built from TRBV7-2 and TRBJ1-3, with D unresolved. The CDR3 totals 14 residues. Between the trimmed V and J ends, which lost 1 base and 0 bases, there was a span of 4 bases. Germline values: CDR1 SGHTA, CDR2 FQGNSA.